The 23 T cell receptor beta chains reported below all come from one sample, sequenced in a study of cytomegalovirus exposure and HLA in healthy donors. Using immunoSEQ multiplex PCR, the repertoire was profiled, and TCRdb retains in-frame clones only, with some absent. The table has roughly 150,000 clones, roughly 91% seen once; the top ten hold roughly 3%. The sequenced sample was PBMCs. These receptors were taken from a man younger than 35 in good health and CMV-seronegative.

CDR3 nucleotide sequence: TGTGCCAGCAGCTTACACAGGGTGGTCAATGAGCAGTTCTTC. It yields the protein CASSLHRVVNEQFF. The chain recombines TRBV7-2 with TRBJ2-1; D possibly corresponds to TRBD1 (6 bases). Germline lookup yields CDR1 SGHTA and CDR2 FQGNSA. CDR3 length: 14 amino acids. Trimming took off 2 bases at V and 6 bases at J, with 11 bases between the two ends.

The chain is built from TRBV6-1 and TRBJ1-1, with D perhaps TRBD1 (5 bases). V was clipped by 2 bases and J by 2 bases, with 12 bases between them. The CDR3 has 15 residues. Germline values: CDR1 MNHNS, CDR2 SASEGT. CDR3 nucleotide sequence: TGTGCCAGCAGTGAATCGGCTAGGGGTAACACTGAAGCTTTCTTT. It yields the protein CASSESARGNTEAFF.

J is TRBJ2-4 and V is TRBV12-2; the tabulated D call, TRBD2, remains unverified against the DNA. TRBV12-2 is a pseudogene locus. The CDR3 extends over 14 amino acids. The CDR3 DNA is TGTGCCCCGAAGGCCACTAGCTCCAAAAACATTCAGTACTTC. Translated: CAPKATSSKNIQYF.

V and J are TRBV4-3 and TRBJ2-7; tentatively, D is TRBD2 (5 bases). The CDR3 length is 13 residues. Germline V gene data show CDR1 as LGHNA and CDR2 as YSLEER. The V gene lost 3 bases and the J gene lost 3 bases, with 9 bases spanning the gap. CDR3 sequence: CASSQGTSYEQYF. DNA of the CDR3: TGCGCCAGCAGCCAGGGCACTAGCTACGAGCAGTACTTC.

The chain has TRBV2 and TRBJ2-5, with 10 bases matching TRBD1. V was pared by 5 bases and J by 2 bases, with 2 bases of the junction left unmatched. CDR3 length equals 14 residues. Germline V gene data show CDR1 as SNHLY and CDR2 as FYNNEI. CDR3 in DNA: TGTGCCAGCAGTCGGACAGGGGGGCAAGAGACCCAGTACTTC. Translation: CASSRTGGQETQYF.

On this clone: One end of the junction is discordant with germline, which a read error may explain. This chain connects TRBV7-8 to TRBJ2-1; 9 nucleotides line up with TRBD1. Looked up from germline, CDR1 is SGHVS and CDR2 is FQNEAQ. This CDR3 has 14 amino acids. The chain's CDR3 is CASSIADRGYEQFF. The CDR3 DNA is TGTGCCAGCAGCATAGCGGACAGGGGATATGAGCAGTTCTTC.

This clone has just one count. The chain employs TRBV5-1 and TRBJ2-7; 7 bases map to TRBD2. CDR1 and CDR2 (germline): SGHRS, YFSETQ. V shed 3 bases and J 3 bases; nucleotides not matched to a gene: 9. This CDR3 has 15 amino acids. CDR3 sequence: CASSSGASGGYEQYF. In nucleotides, the CDR3 is TGCGCCAGCAGCTCCGGGGCTAGCGGAGGCTACGAGCAGTACTTC. The variable domain in full, completed from reference TRBV5-1 and TRBJ2-7, reads KAGVTQTPRYLIKTRGQQVTLSCSPISGHRSVSWYQQTPGQGLQFLFEYFSETQRNKGNFPGRFSGRQFSNSRSEMNVSTLELGDSALYLCASSSGASGGYEQYFGPGTRLTVT.

The chain is built from TRBV6-6 and TRBJ2-2; 11 bases are shared with TRBD1. The V gene's germline CDR1 is MNHNY and CDR2 SVGAGI (reference sequence). The CDR3 loop spans 15 amino acids. Germline trimming cut 4 bases from V and 6 bases from J; bases unmatched to any gene: 4. The CDR3 sequence: CASSSPDRGPGELFF. The CDR3 nucleotides are TGTGCCAGCAGTTCACCGGACAGGGGGCCCGGGGAGCTGTTTTTT.

The chain employs TRBV15 and TRBJ1-3; 8 bases map to TRBD1. Looked up from germline, CDR1 is LNHNV and CDR2 is YYDKDF (reference sequence). This CDR3 is 17 amino acids long. The V gene end was trimmed by 1 base and the J gene end by 1 base; junction bases not matched to a gene: 6. The CDR3 DNA is TGTGCCACCAGCAGAGGGGACAGGTGGCTTTCTGGAAACACCATATATTTT. Translated, it gives CATSRGDRWLSGNTIYF.

This clone has just a few counts. The chain employs TRBV9 and TRBJ2-1; D is uncertain. CDR1 SGDLS and CDR2 YYNGEE come from the germline V gene. The V and J ends lost 1 base and 0 bases respectively, with 2 bases between them. This CDR3 comprises 13 residues. The CDR3, as DNA: TGTGCCAGCAGCGTACTCTCCTACAATGAGCAGTTCTTC. Translating gives CASSVLSYNEQFF.

The rearrangement uses TRBV4-1 and TRBJ1-1; D is ambiguous. CDR1 and CDR2 (germline): MGHRA, YSYEKL. The V and J ends lost 3 bases and 1 base respectively, with 9 bases between them. This CDR3 has 14 amino acids. CDR3 in amino acids: CASSHPRQNTEAFF. CDR3 coding DNA: TGCGCCAGCAGCCATCCCAGGCAGAACACTGAAGCTTTCTTT.

The chain links TRBV28 to TRBJ1-2, with TRBD1 identical over 7 bases. The V and J ends lost 6 bases and 3 bases, in that order; junction bases with no gene match: 4. The CDR3 is 13 residues long. The germline V gene encodes CDR1 MDHEN and CDR2 SYDVKM. The CDR3 spells CASSPQGYYGYTF. The CDR3 DNA reads TGTGCCAGCAGCCCACAGGGGTACTATGGCTACACCTTC.

The rearrangement links TRBV27 to TRBJ1-5; 7 bases align to TRBD1. The length of the CDR3 is 17 residues. Germline assignment: CDR1 MNHEY and CDR2 SMNVEV (reference sequence). J gave up 4 bases and V 5 bases, and 14 bases lay outside the gene matches. Here the CDR3 reads CASSLIPPRDSNQPQHF. In DNA form, the CDR3 reads TGTGCCAGCAGTCTTATACCTCCCCGGGACAGTAATCAGCCCCAGCATTTT.

This chain links TRBV11-2 with TRBJ2-1; D not resolved. Looked up from germline, CDR1 is SGHAT and CDR2 is FQNNGV. The CDR3 runs 14 residues. Trimming removed 1 base from V and 6 bases from J, with 10 bases in between. The CDR3 nucleotides read TGTGCCAGCAGCTTAGGATGGAGTTTCAATGAGCAGTTCTTC. Translated, it gives CASSLGWSFNEQFF.

The chain joins TRBV7-2 to TRBJ2-6; D gene unclear. Germline V gene lookup returns CDR1 SGHTA and CDR2 FQGNSA. Trimming stripped 4 bases from V and 0 bases from J, with 10 bases between. The CDR3 is 16 residues long. The CDR3 sequence: CASSSQISSGANVLTF. CDR3 nucleotides: TGTGCCAGCAGCTCGCAGATCAGCTCTGGGGCCAACGTCCTGACTTTC.

The rearrangement links TRBV6-6 to TRBJ2-7; D unresolved. Trimming shortened V by 5 bases and J by 3 bases, and 14 bases separated the two germline ends. Germline CDR1 is MNHNY and CDR2 is SVGAGI (reference sequence). The CDR3 is 14 residues long. CDR3 nucleotide sequence: TGTGCCAGCAGTCCCCGGACCGGAGACTACGAGCAGTACGTC. This encodes CASSPRTGDYEQYV.

V and J are TRBV5-6 and TRBJ2-6; D gene uncertain. V lost 3 bases to trimming and J lost 0 bases, with 7 bases between them. The CDR3 is 15 amino acids. The V gene's germline CDR1 is SGHDT and CDR2 YYEEEE. Here the CDR3 reads CASSWWSSGANVLTF. Written as DNA, the CDR3 is TGTGCCAGCAGCTGGTGGAGCTCTGGGGCCAACGTCCTGACTTTC.

The chain couples TRBV4-1 to TRBJ1-2; 7 bases are a match to TRBD1. Germline V gene data show CDR1 as MGHRA and CDR2 as YSYEKL. Unmatched junction bases numbered 7, after V lost 1 base and J lost 2 bases. The CDR3 loop spans 16 amino acids. This chain's CDR3 is CASSQAWTGQNYGYTF. The CDR3 DNA reads as TGCGCCAGCAGCCAAGCTTGGACAGGCCAGAACTATGGCTACACCTTC.

The CDR3 region is CASSSKTGLNYEQYF. CDR3 sequence (DNA): TGTGCCAGCAGTTCGAAAACAGGGTTAAACTACGAGCAGTACTTC. V and J are TRBV6-6 and TRBJ2-7, with D possibly matching TRBD1 (6 bases). V was clipped by 4 bases and J by 3 bases, with 16 bases between them. The CDR3 contains 15 residues. Germline CDR1 and CDR2: MNHNY and SVGAGI (reference sequence).

In its sample, this clone was seen a few times. Other DNA sequences in the sample encode the same CDR3. V usage is TRBV5-4 and J usage is TRBJ1-5, with a possible D match to TRBD1 (6 bases). CDR1 and CDR2 (germline): SGHNT, YYREEE (reference sequence). V was pared by 1 base and J by 4 bases, with 9 bases between. The CDR3 has 14 amino acids. Written as DNA, the CDR3 is TGTGCCAGCAGCTTGACAGGGAGTAATCAGCCCCAGCATTTT. It translates to CASSLTGSNQPQHF.

The J gene is TRBJ2-2, the V gene TRBV9; 7 nucleotides match TRBD1. Germline CDR1 is SGDLS and CDR2 is YYNGEE. V lost 0 bases to trimming and J lost 7 bases; unmatched junction nucleotides: 9. This CDR3 comprises 16 residues. The CDR3 region is CASSVAPGQPNGELFF. CDR3 DNA: TGTGCCAGCAGCGTAGCTCCGGGACAGCCGAACGGGGAGCTGTTTTTT.

This rearrangement joins TRBV28 to TRBJ1-5, with TRBD1 matching over 7 bases. Per the germline V gene, CDR1 is MDHEN and CDR2 is SYDVKM. The V and J ends lost 3 bases and 7 bases, in that order; junction bases with no gene match: 6. This CDR3 comprises 14 residues. The CDR3 nucleotides are TGTGCCAGCAGTTTTCCACAGGGGAACCAGCCCCAGCATTTT. The encoded protein is CASSFPQGNQPQHF.

The rearrangement uses TRBV11-2 and TRBJ1-3; 7 nucleotides agree with TRBD1. Germline V gene lookup returns CDR1 SGHAT and CDR2 FQNNGV. V shed 2 bases, J shed 4 bases, and the junction held 14 bases outside the gene matches. CDR3 length: 18 residues. CDR3 sequence reads: CASSLTTNQGVGGNTIYF. The CDR3, as DNA: TGTGCCAGCAGCTTAACGACTAACCAGGGGGTCGGAGGAAACACCATATATTTT.